This T cell receptor (beta chain) originates from a study of control samples from healthy donors and cancer patients. The assay was immunoSEQ multiplex PCR, and TCRdb's table has in-frame clones only and misses some. The table has about 94,000 clones, about 85% seen once. The V end was cut by 7 bases, the J end by 4 bases, with 16 bases between. The CDR3 loop spans 13 amino acids. Per the germline V gene, CDR1 is SQVTM and CDR2 is ANQGSEA. This receptor was taken from a woman aged 45-65 years in good health. The chain employs TRBV29-1 and TRBJ1-2, with a weak D call TRBD1 (5 bases). Input material: blood. The CDR3 is CSAGDPQGYGYTF. DNA of the CDR3: TGCAGCGCTGGAGATCCTCAGGGCTATGGCTACACCTTC.